Below are 3 T cell receptor beta chains sequenced from a single sample in a study of blood T cells in healthy people across ages. Primed by a sample-barcoded 5' primer and a J-beta primer mix, a second PCR proceeded for 7 to 11 cycles. TCRdb analysed the 5' RACE reads with MiXCR anew, one entry per CDR3 protein. The table has hundreds of thousands of distinct CDR3 sequences, around 25% seen once; the top ten hold just under 9.5%. These same data were also listed under a study on T cells of mothers and their children.

Sequencing used blood. These receptors came from a boy aged 10-17 years in good health.

In DNA form, the CDR3 reads TGCGCCAGCAGCTGGGACCGGGACAGGCTTTCTGAAGCTTTCTTT. Its protein product is CASSWDRDRLSEAFF. V gene TRBV5-1 combines with J gene TRBJ1-1; TRBD1 agrees at 8 bases. The CDR3 totals 15 residues. Unmatched junction bases numbered 10, after V lost 3 bases and J lost 6 bases. Germline CDR1 is SGHRS and CDR2 is YFSETQ.

This CDR3 reads CASSYGDTGELFF. The CDR3 DNA reads TGTGCCAGCAGTTACGGTGACACCGGGGAGCTGTTTTTT. The V and J genes are TRBV6-5 and TRBJ2-2; the D is unclear. The CDR3 has 13 residues. Trimming cost V 2 bases and J 3 bases, with 4 bases left between them. Looked up from germline, CDR1 is MNHEY and CDR2 is SVGAGI.

This clonotype was seen a few times. The rearrangement links TRBV6-2 or TRBV6-3 to TRBJ2-7; no clear D gene. Germline CDR1 reads MNHEY; CDR2 reads SVGEGT. Trimming stripped 7 bases from V and 1 base from J, with 11 bases between. This CDR3 has 13 amino acids. The CDR3 is CASTTSTSYEQYF. CDR3 nucleotide sequence: TGTGCCAGCACGACCTCTACTTCCTACGAGCAGTACTTC.